A single sample gave rise to the 10 T cell receptor beta chains below, sequenced in a study of T cell responses to AZD1222 COVID-19 vaccine. Sequenced by immunoSEQ multiplex PCR; TCRdb stores in-frame clones only, minus some. In the table there are 140,000 to 150,000 clones, around nine tenths of which are singletons. Sequenced material: peripheral blood, taken on day 0 of AZD1222 vaccination. These TCRs come from an adult in good health.

The chain is built from TRBV7-9 and TRBJ1-6, with 9 positions matching TRBD1. This CDR3 is built from 18 residues. Germline values: CDR1 SEHNR, CDR2 FQNEAQ (reference sequence). V lost 5 bases and J lost 0; bases outside the gene matches: 8. This CDR3 reads CASSRTGALNSYNSPLHF. The CDR3 region has the DNA TGTGCCAGCAGCCGGACAGGGGCCCTCAACTCCTATAATTCACCCCTCCACTTT.

V is TRBV6-5 and J is TRBJ1-5; D remains ambiguous. The V gene's germline CDR1 is MNHEY and CDR2 SVGAGI. The CDR3 spans 14 residues. Deletions cut 5 bases from V and 0 bases from J, with 8 bases between. CDR3: CASSRGHSNQPQHF. CDR3 nucleotides: TGTGCCAGCAGTCGAGGTCATAGCAATCAGCCCCAGCATTTT.

This rearrangement joins TRBV7-3 to TRBJ2-7; D tentatively fits TRBD1 or TRBD2 (6 bases each). The CDR3 is 15 residues long. Looked up from germline, CDR1 is SGHTA and CDR2 is FQGTGA. The V end was cut by 1 base, the J end by 4 bases, with 14 bases between. The CDR3, as DNA: TGTGCCAGCAGCTTAAGGGCTGGGGGGCAGTACGAGCAGTACTTC. Translated, it gives CASSLRAGGQYEQYF.

This chain connects TRBV5-4 to TRBJ2-7, with 8 bases identical to TRBD2. The CDR3 length is 17 residues. V was pared by 2 bases and J by 1 base, with 11 bases of the junction left unmatched. Germline lookup yields CDR1 SGHNT and CDR2 YYREEE (reference sequence). DNA for the CDR3: TGTGCCAGCAGCTTCAGGTCGAGCGGGAGTTTATCCTACGAGCAGTACTTC. Protein sequence: CASSFRSSGSLSYEQYF.

The V call is TRBV7-8, the J call TRBJ2-7, with a possible D match to TRBD1 (5 bases). Trimming took off 2 bases at V and 7 bases at J, with 18 bases between the two ends. Germline CDR1 is SGHVS and CDR2 is FQNEAQ. The CDR3 is made up of 15 amino acids. CDR3 DNA: TGTGCCAGCAGCTTAAGCACTTCAGGGTCGGGTGAGCAGTACTTC. Amino acids: CASSLSTSGSGEQYF.

The V and J genes are TRBV29-1 and TRBJ2-2; D unresolved. Germline CDR1 SQVTM, CDR2 ANQGSEA. The CDR3 consists of 13 residues. Trimming took 7 bases from V and 3 from J, leaving 12 bases between them. The CDR3 sequence is CSAPDPYTGELFF. Here the CDR3 DNA reads TGCAGCGCCCCCGATCCTTACACCGGGGAGCTGTTTTTT.

The chain employs TRBV15 and TRBJ2-2, with a weak D call TRBD1 (5 bases). In germline, CDR1 is LNHNV, CDR2 YYDKDF (reference sequence). The CDR3 has 15 amino acids. Trimming cost V 0 bases and J 3 bases, with 8 bases left between them. CDR3 region: CATSRDKGHTGELFF. The CDR3 DNA reads TGTGCCACCAGCAGAGATAAGGGGCACACCGGGGAGCTGTTTTTT.

The chain carries TRBV18 and TRBJ2-7; TRBD1 agrees at 9 bases. Trimming took 6 bases from V and 9 from J; bases not matched to a gene: 18. This CDR3 has 16 residues. Germline V gives CDR1 KGHSH, CDR2 LQKENI. The CDR3 reads CASSDGPGQGRHGQYF. The CDR3 nucleotides read TGTGCCAGCTCGGATGGGCCGGGACAGGGTCGCCACGGGCAGTACTTC.

This chain links TRBV24-1 with TRBJ2-1, with 12 positions matching TRBD1. The CDR3 is 17 residues long. V lost 4 bases and J lost 8; bases outside the gene matches: 11. Germline CDR1 reads KGHDR; CDR2 reads SFDVKD. In DNA, the CDR3 is TGTGCCACCAGTGACCCCGACCGGGACAGGGGGCGTGATGAGCAGTTCTTC. This translates into CATSDPDRDRGRDEQFF.

The rearrangement joins TRBV5-1 to TRBJ2-3; 12 positions agree with TRBD2. Unmatched junction bases numbered 5, after V lost 0 bases and J lost 6 bases. Per germline, CDR1 SGHRS and CDR2 YFSETQ. The CDR3 length is 16 residues. This CDR3 is CASSLGFTSGRDTQYF. Here the CDR3 DNA reads TGCGCCAGCAGCTTGGGGTTCACTAGCGGGAGGGATACGCAGTATTTT.